This TCR beta chain was profiled in a study of blood T cell repertoires in COVID-19. This clone came up a few times. Using immunoSEQ multiplex PCR, the repertoire was profiled, and TCRdb retains in-frame clones only, with some absent. The table records about 150,000 clones, roughly 89% of them present only once. The CDR3 runs to 16 residues. Losses at the gene ends were 0 bases for V and 5 bases for J; bases not matched to a gene: 9. Germline V lookup: CDR1 SGHRS, CDR2 YFSETQ. The chain couples TRBV5-1 to TRBJ2-7, with 9 bases fitting TRBD2. The sample comprised PBMCs or T cells enriched from blood (not recorded which). This TCR was recovered from a woman between 45 and 60 years old who had been exposed to COVID-19. This CDR3 is CASSLAIRLAGNEQYF. The CDR3 DNA reads TGCGCCAGCAGCTTGGCAATTAGGCTAGCGGGGAACGAGCAGTACTTC. The variable domain in full, completed from reference TRBV5-1 and TRBJ2-7, reads KAGVTQTPRYLIKTRGQQVTLSCSPISGHRSVSWYQQTPGQGLQFLFEYFSETQRNKGNFPGRFSGRQFSNSRSEMNVSTLELGDSALYLCASSLAIRLAGNEQYFGPGTRLTVT.